The 5 T cell receptor beta chains below were found in one sample sequenced in a study of OX40 agonist ivuxolimab in advanced cancers. Profiled with immunoSEQ multiplex PCR; TCRdb holds only in-frame clones, not every one. The sample lists about 62,000 clones, under 95% seen once, with roughly 0.56% in the top ten. The material sequenced was CD4+ or CD8+ T cells sorted from blood, taken in a trial of the OX40 agonist ivuxolimab. The receptors shown here come from an adult with an advanced solid tumor such as melanoma, head and neck, liver or kidney cancer.

This clone was counted a single time. The chain uses TRBV14 and TRBJ1-6, with TRBD1 matching over 9 bases. V was pared by 6 bases and J by 8 bases, with 2 bases of the junction left unmatched. Germline V gene lookup returns CDR1 SGHDN and CDR2 FVKESK. The CDR3 covers 13 residues. CDR3 sequence (DNA): TGTGCCAGCAGTGGACAGGGGCATTCACCCCTCCACTTT. It translates to CASSGQGHSPLHF.

The rearrangement links TRBV6-5 to TRBJ2-7, with D unclear. Trimming cost V 5 bases and J 2 bases, with 7 bases left between them. Germline V lookup: CDR1 MNHEY, CDR2 SVGAGI. This CDR3 comprises 12 residues. The CDR3, as DNA: TGTGCCAGCAGTGTAGGAACCTACGAGCAGTACTTC. It is translated as CASSVGTYEQYF.

The CDR3 spells CASSEDVGGRDTQYF. The CDR3 DNA reads as TGCGCCAGCAGTGAGGATGTCGGGGGGCGAGATACGCAGTATTTT. V and J are TRBV10-1 and TRBJ2-3; perhaps TRBD2 as D (7 bases). V was shortened by 2 bases and J by 5 bases, with 14 bases between the two germline ends. This CDR3 is built from 15 residues. The germline CDR1 and CDR2 sequences are WNHNN and SYGVQD (reference sequence).

The chain has TRBV6-5 and TRBJ2-1; TRBD2 aligns across 7 bases. CDR3 length equals 12 residues. J gave up 14 bases and V 5 bases, and 9 bases lay outside the gene matches. CDR1 is MNHEY and CDR2 is SVGAGI in the germline V gene. The CDR3 is CASSERDGREFF. CDR3 in DNA: TGTGCCAGCAGTGAGCGGGACGGCCGAGAGTTCTTC.

The chain couples TRBV6-1 to TRBJ2-1; 8 nucleotides line up with TRBD1. This CDR3 region has 16 residues. The J segment lost 1 base and the V segment lost 4 bases, leaving 6 bases of the junction unmatched. Looked up from germline, CDR1 is MNHNS and CDR2 is SASEGT. The CDR3 is CASSGGDRSSYNEQFF. Written as DNA, the CDR3 is TGTGCCAGCAGTGGGGGGGACAGGAGTTCCTACAATGAGCAGTTCTTC.